This T cell receptor beta chain was captured by sequencing in a study of T cell repertoires in cytomegalovirus infection. Whole-study context: CMV infection and matching HLA type were both indicated by public TCR beta signatures.

The CDR3 spans 16 residues. V was shortened by 1 base and J by 1 base, with 12 bases between the two germline ends. CDR1 and CDR2 from the germline V gene are SGHAT and FQDESV (reference sequence). TCRdb fed the reads into MiXCR, producing one record per CDR3 protein. The table includes more than 350,000 distinct CDR3 sequences, about 33% detected once. This clonotype has at least ten counts. Its specificity is unknown. Study outcomes and limitations: Dominant in the ex vivo response were TCR beta clonotypes restricted by HLA-C and specific for CMV.

This chain connects TRBV11-1 to TRBJ2-3; D gene uncertain. Sequencing was done on a sample of PBMCs. This receptor was obtained from a human donor in good health (CMV status not recorded). Some clones in this sample may be carry-over from other donors' samples. In DNA form, the CDR3 reads TGTGCCAGCAGCTTAGAGGGCACATGGGGCACAGATACGCAGTATTTT. Protein sequence: CASSLEGTWGTDTQYF.